This T cell receptor beta chain was profiled in a study of blood T cell repertoires in COVID-19. At the level of the study: Samples taken during acute and convalescent COVID-19 were collected in the United States, Italy and Spain. Nucleic acid was either cDNA or gDNA, and it came from T cells, B-cell-depleted T cells, or PBMCs.

The germline V gene encodes CDR1 KGHSH and CDR2 LQKENI. The CDR3 extends over 13 amino acids. V was clipped by 4 bases and J by 7 bases, with 12 bases between them. This clone was seen only once. Libraries were prepared by immunoSEQ multiplex PCR; TCRdb keeps only in-frame clonotypes and omits some of them. The repertoire holds some 200,000 clones, with more than 65% as singletons. The sequenced material came from peripheral blood. The TCR was taken from a human donor with acute or convalescent COVID-19. The donor label of this sample is uncertain. The J gene is TRBJ2-3, the V gene TRBV18; perhaps TRBD1 as D (5 bases). The CDR3 protein is CASSLSQGNTQYF. CDR3 bases: TGTGCCAGCTCACTCAGCCAGGGAAATACGCAGTATTTT.